This TCR beta chain was identified in a study of regulatory T cells in long-lasting Graves disease. This clonotype occurred once. This may arise from a read error, as a much more abundant clone is one base away. Given the absence of the conserved phenylalanine or tryptophan at the CDR3 end, a read error is likely. Time point reported: newly diagnosed GD, antithyroid drugs for less than 3 months. Isolated PBMC RNA provided the starting material for the TCR library. The authors built TCR beta libraries using iRepertoire HTBI primers and Arm-PCR of CDR3 regions. TCRdb reprocessed the multiplex PCR reads via MiXCR and lists one record per CDR3 protein. Here the sample spans about 430,000 distinct CDR3 sequences, 15% being singletons. The CDR3 totals 16 residues. V lost 0 bases, J lost 5 bases, and 6 bases stayed unmatched. Germline V CDR1 and CDR2: LGHDT, YNNKEL (reference sequence). The data also belong to a second study, concerning T cells in Graves' hyperthyroidism and ophthalmopathy.

Material: peripheral blood mononuclear cells (PBMCs), obtained at new diagnosis, from a patient treated with antithyroid drugs. This sequence joins TRBV3-1 and TRBJ2-1; TRBD2 aligns across 8 bases. The TCR originated in a woman aged 40-49 years with Graves disease. The CDR3 DNA follows: TGTGCCAGCAGCCAAGATGGGAGCGGGGGAGACAATGAGCAGTTCCTC. It encodes CASSQDGSGGDNEQFL.